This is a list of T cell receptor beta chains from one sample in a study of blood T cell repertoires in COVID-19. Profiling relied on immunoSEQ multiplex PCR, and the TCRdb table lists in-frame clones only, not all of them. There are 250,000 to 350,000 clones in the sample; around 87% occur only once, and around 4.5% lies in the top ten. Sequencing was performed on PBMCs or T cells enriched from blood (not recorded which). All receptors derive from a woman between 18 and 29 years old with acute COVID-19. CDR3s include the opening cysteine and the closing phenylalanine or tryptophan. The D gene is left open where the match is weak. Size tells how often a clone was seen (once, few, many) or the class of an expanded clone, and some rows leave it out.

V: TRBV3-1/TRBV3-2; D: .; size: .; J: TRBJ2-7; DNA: TGTGCCAGCAGCCAAGCTGAGGTGACCAACTACGAGCAGTACTTC; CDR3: CASSQAEVTNYEQYF
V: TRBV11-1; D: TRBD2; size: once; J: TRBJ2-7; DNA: TGTGCTAGCGTGAGCGGGAGTCGCGGCGAGCAGTACTTC; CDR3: CASVSGSRGEQYF
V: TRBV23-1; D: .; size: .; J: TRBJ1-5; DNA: TGCGCCAGCAGGCCCGTAGTCCGCACAGTTAATAGCAATCAGCCCCAGCATTTT; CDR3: CASRPVVRTVNSNQPQHF
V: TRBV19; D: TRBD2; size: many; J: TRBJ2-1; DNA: TGTGCCAGTAGTCAGACTAGCGGGGAATACAATGAGCAGTTCTTC; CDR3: CASSQTSGEYNEQFF
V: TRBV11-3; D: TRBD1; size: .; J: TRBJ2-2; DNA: TGTGCCAGCAGCTTAGATCAGGGTGGGACAGCGAACACCGGGGAGCTGTTTTTT; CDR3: CASSLDQGGTANTGELFF
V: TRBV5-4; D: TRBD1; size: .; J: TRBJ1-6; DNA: TGTGCCAGCAGCTTGGAACAGGGGGCGGATTCACCCCTCCACTTT; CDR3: CASSLEQGADSPLHF
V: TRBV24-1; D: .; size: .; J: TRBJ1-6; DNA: TGTGCCACCAGTACGGGTAATTCACCCCTCCACTTT; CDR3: CATSTGNSPLHF
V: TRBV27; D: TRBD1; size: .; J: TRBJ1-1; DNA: TGTGCCAGCAGTTCCCTCGGACAGGGGGTCACTGAAGCTTTCTTT; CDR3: CASSSLGQGVTEAFF
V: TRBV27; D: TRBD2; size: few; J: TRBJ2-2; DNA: TGTGCCAGCAGATCTTGGGGAGCGGGGGGCACCGGGGAGCTGTTTTTT; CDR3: CASRSWGAGGTGELFF
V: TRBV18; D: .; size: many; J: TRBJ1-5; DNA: TGTGCCAGCTCCACGGACAGTCTCAATCAGCCCCAGCATTTT; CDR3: CASSTDSLNQPQHF
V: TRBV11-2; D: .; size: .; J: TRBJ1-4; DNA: TGTGCCAGCAGCGCCACAGCAACTAATGAAAAACTGTTTTTT; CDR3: CASSATATNEKLFF
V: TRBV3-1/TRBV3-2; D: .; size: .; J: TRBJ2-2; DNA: TGTGCCAGCAGCCACCAGGGGAACACCGGGGAGCTGTTTTTT; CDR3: CASSHQGNTGELFF
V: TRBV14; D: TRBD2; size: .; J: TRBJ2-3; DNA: TGTGCCAGCAGCCTACAATCTACTAGCGCAGATACGCAGTATTTT; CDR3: CASSLQSTSADTQYF
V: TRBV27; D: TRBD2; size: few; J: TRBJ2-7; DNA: TGTGCCAGCAGTTCCCCGACTAGCGGGGACGAGCAGTACTTC; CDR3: CASSSPTSGDEQYF
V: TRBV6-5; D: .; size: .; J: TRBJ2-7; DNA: TGTGCCAGCAGTTACACCGAGTTCTACGAGCAGTACTTC; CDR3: CASSYTEFYEQYF
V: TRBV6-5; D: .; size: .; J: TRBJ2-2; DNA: TGTGCCAGCAGAGAGGGTGAGGGTACCGGGGAGCTGTTTTTT; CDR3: CASREGEGTGELFF
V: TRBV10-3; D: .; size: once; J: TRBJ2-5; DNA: TGTGCCAGCAACCTAGAGGGTTCGAAAGAGACCCAGTACTTC; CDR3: CASNLEGSKETQYF
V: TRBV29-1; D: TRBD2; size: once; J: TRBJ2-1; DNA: TGCAGCGCGGGAGGGATTCTAGCTGAGCGCAATGAGCAGTTCTTC; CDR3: CSAGGILAERNEQFF
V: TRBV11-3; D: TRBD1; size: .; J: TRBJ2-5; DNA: TGTGCCAGCAGCTTAGGTGGGACAGGGAAAGAGACCCAGTACTTC; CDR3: CASSLGGTGKETQYF
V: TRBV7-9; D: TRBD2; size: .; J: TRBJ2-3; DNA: TGTGCCAGCAGCCCCGTAGCGGGAGAAGGAGGGGGTTACACAGATACGCAGTATTTT; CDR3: CASSPVAGEGGGYTDTQYF
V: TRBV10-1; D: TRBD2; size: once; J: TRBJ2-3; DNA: TGCGCCAGCAGTGAGTCAGAGTTACTAGCGGTGCAGTATTTT; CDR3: CASSESELLAVQYF
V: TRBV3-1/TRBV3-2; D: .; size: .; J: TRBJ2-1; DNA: TGTGCCAGCAGCCAACCCACGGCGGGTTACAATGAGCAGTTCTTC; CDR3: CASSQPTAGYNEQFF
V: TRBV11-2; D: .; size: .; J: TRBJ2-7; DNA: TGTGCCAGCAGCTTAGAACCAGCCTACGAGCAGTACTTC; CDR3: CASSLEPAYEQYF
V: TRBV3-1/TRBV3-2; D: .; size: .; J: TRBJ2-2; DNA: TGTGCCAGCAGCCAAGTACGGGACGGAGGGTGGACCGGGGAGCTGTTTTTT; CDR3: CASSQVRDGGWTGELFF
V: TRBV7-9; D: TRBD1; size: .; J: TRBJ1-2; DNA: TGTGCCAGCAGCCCACAGGGGCGAGGGTATGGCTACACCTTC; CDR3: CASSPQGRGYGYTF
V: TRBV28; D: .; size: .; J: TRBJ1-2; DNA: TGTGCCAGCATCACAACGGGGGAGGGGATCCATGGCTACACCTTC; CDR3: CASITTGEGIHGYTF
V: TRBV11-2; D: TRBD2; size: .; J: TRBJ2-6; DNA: TGTGCCAGCAGAAACCAGTTGGGGACTACTCGTGTCGGGGCCAACGTCCTGACTTTC; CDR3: CASRNQLGTTRVGANVLTF
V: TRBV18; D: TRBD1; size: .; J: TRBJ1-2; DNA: TGTGCCAGCTCACCCCTCCCGGACAGGGGATTCGGCTACACCTTC; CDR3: CASSPLPDRGFGYTF
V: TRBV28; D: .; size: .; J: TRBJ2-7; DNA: TGTGCCAGCAGGGTTGAGACAGGTTTCCCCACCGAGCAGTACTTC; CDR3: CASRVETGFPTEQYF
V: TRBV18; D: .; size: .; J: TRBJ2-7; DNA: TGTGCCAGCTCACCAGGAGGTACGACCTACGAGCAGTACTTC; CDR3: CASSPGGTTYEQYF
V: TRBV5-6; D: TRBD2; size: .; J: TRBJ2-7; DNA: TGTGCCAGCAGCTTGGAAGGACTAGCCCGGGGGTACTTC; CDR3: CASSLEGLARGYF
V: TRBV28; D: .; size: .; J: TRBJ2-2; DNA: TGTGCCAGCAGTTTCCGGACTTTTTTCACCGGGGAGCTGTTTTTT; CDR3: CASSFRTFFTGELFF
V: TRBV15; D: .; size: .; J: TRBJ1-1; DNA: TGTGCCACCAGCAGAGTCGTCAGTGAAGCTTTCTTT; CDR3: CATSRVVSEAFF
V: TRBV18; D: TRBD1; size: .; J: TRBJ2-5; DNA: TGTGCCAGCTCACCAGGGGACAGGGCGTCTGAGACCCAGTACTTC; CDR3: CASSPGDRASETQYF
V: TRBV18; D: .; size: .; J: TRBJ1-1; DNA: TGTGCCAGCTCACCGGGGCCAAACACTGAAGCTTTCTTT; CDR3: CASSPGPNTEAFF
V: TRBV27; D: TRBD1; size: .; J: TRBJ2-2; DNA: TGTGCCAGCAGTTTCCAGGGGGCAAGCACCGGGGAGCTGTTTTTT; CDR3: CASSFQGASTGELFF
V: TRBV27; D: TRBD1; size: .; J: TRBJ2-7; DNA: TGTGCCAGCAGTTCGCTCGGACAGGGGTCCTACGAGCAGTACTTC; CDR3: CASSSLGQGSYEQYF
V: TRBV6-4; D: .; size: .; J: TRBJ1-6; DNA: TGTGCCAGCAGTGATCTGACAGGTTCACCCCTCCACTTT; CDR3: CASSDLTGSPLHF
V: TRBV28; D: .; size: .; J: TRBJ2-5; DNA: TGTGCCAGCACTAACACTAGCCCTTGGGAGACCCAGTACTTC; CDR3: CASTNTSPWETQYF
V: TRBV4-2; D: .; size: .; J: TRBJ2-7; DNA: TGTGCCAGCAGCCCGACAGCTGACTACGAGCAGTACTTC; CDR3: CASSPTADYEQYF
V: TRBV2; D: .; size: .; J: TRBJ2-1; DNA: TGTGCCAGCAGTGAAATTGAAACTGCCTACAATGAGCAGTTCTTC; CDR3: CASSEIETAYNEQFF
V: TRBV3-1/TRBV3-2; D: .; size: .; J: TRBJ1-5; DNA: TGTGCCAGCAGCCAAGAGGTAATGGGCAGTAGCAATCAGCCCCAGCATTTT; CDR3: CASSQEVMGSSNQPQHF
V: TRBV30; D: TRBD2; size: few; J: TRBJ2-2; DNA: TGTGCCTGGAGACCCCTAGCGGGTGGGAGCTCCGGGGAGCTGTTTTTT; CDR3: CAWRPLAGGSSGELFF
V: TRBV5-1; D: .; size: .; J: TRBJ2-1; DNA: TGCGCCAGCAGCTTGGAGGGGTACTATGAGCAGTTCTTC; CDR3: CASSLEGYYEQFF
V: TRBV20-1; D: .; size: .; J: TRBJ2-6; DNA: TGCAGTGCGAGTGGTACCACAAGACGGGGCTCTGGGGCCAACGTCCTGACTTTC; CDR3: CSASGTTRRGSGANVLTF
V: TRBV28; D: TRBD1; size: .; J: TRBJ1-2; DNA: TGTGCCAGCAGCTGGGATGGACAGGGGAATATAGTGAGGGGCTACACCTTC; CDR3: CASSWDGQGNIVRGYTF
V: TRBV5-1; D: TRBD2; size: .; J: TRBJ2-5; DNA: TGCGCCAGCAGCTTGAGGGACCAGCGGGGGGAGACCCAGTACTTC; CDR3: CASSLRDQRGETQYF
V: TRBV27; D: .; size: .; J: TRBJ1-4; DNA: TGTGCCAGCAGTTTAGGATACGGGACACTCCCTGCTCCCCGCGAAAAACTGTTTTTT; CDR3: CASSLGYGTLPAPREKLFF